The present T cell receptor beta chain was sequenced within a study of technical replicates of blood from several donors. The protocol was immunoSEQ multiplex PCR, while the TCRdb copy is restricted to in-frame clones and leaves out a portion. This table has almost 55,000 clones, roughly 94% appearing once. This CDR3 comprises 16 residues. CDR1 and CDR2 (germline): SEHNR, FQNEAQ (reference sequence). V was pared by 5 bases and J by 2 bases, with 10 bases of the junction left unmatched. Sequenced sample: T cells isolated from PBMCs. The sequence came from a human donor in good health. V gene TRBV7-9 combines with J gene TRBJ2-7, with 9 bases matching TRBD1. CDR3 in amino acids: CASSTIPGQGTYEQYF. The CDR3 coding sequence is TGTGCCAGCAGCACAATACCGGGACAGGGTACCTACGAGCAGTACTTC.